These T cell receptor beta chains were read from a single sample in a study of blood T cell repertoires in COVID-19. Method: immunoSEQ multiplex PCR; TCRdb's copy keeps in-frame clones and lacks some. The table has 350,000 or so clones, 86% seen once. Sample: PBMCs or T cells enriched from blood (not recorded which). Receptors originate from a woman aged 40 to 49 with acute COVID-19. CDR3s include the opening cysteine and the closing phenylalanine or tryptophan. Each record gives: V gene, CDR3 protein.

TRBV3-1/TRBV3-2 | CASRLTGMEAFF
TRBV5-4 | CASSSGQGNTGELFF
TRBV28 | CASSSRGAGNTIYF
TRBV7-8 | CASSLGNRGGEQFF
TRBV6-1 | CASSGSPGLNNSPLHF
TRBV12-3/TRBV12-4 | CASRGGNYGYTF
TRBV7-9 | CASSPTRTDRGVRSEAFF
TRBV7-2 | CASSLEGLAGSYEQYF
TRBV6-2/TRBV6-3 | CASSPLTSTNYNEQFF
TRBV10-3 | CATHSSGYTF
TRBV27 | CASSLRQGASYEQYF